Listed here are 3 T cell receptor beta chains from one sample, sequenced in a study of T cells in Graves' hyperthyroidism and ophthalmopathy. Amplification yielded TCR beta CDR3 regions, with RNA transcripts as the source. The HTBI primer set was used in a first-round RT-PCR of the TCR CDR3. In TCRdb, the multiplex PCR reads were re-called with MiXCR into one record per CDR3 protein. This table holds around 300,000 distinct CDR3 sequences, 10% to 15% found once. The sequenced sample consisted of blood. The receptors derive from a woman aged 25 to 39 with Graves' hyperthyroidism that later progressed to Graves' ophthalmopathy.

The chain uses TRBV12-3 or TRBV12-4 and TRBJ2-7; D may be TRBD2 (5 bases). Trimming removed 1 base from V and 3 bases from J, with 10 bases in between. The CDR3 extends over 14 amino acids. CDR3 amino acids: CASSLGSVSYEQYF. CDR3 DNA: TGTGCCAGCAGTTTAGGTAGCGTTAGCTACGAGCAGTACTTC.

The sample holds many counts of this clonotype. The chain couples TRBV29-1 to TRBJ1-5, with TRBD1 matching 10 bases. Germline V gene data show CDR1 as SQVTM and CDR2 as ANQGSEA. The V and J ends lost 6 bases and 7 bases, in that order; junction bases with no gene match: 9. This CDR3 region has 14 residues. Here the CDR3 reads CSVGTGVLGQPQHF. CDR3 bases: TGCAGCGTGGGGACAGGGGTGTTGGGCCAGCCCCAGCATTTT.

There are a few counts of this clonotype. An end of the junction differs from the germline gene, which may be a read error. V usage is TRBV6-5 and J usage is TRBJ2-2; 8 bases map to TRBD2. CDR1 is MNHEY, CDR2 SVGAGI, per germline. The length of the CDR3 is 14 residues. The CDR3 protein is CASSSGLAAGELFF. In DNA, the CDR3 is TGTGCCAGCAGTTCCGGACTAGCCGCCGGAGAGCTGTTTTTT.